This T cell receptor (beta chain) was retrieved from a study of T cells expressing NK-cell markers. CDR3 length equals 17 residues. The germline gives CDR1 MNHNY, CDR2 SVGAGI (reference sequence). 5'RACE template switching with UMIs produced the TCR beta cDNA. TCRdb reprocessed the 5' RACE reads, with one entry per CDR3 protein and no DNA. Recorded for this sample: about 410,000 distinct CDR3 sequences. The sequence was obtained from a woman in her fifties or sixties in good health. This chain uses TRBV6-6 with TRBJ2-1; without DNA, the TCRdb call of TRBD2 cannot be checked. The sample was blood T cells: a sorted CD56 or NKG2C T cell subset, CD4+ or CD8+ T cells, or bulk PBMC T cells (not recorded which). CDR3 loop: CASRGTSGILSYNEQFF.